Below, 4 T cell receptor beta chains from the same sample are listed, as sequenced in a study of T cells in Graves' hyperthyroidism and ophthalmopathy (dated by TCRdb to the late 2010s). Libraries came from multiplex PCR. Sequencing relied on an Illumina HiSeq 2000. The TCR beta CDR3 regions were amplified from the RNA transcripts. For the first round of RT-PCR on the TCR CDR3, the HTBI primer set was used together with the Qiagen OneStep RT-PCR kit. The public reads were reprocessed in TCRdb via fastp at Q25 and MiXCR, keeping in-frame beta chains. Each CDR3 protein gets just one entry, which takes the most common genes and DNA from the rows behind it. The sample table holds approximately 500,000 distinct CDR3 sequences, of which roughly 50% were seen once. Around 7.7% of the sample is in the top ten clones. Material for sequencing was peripheral blood or thyroid tissue (not recorded which). These receptors originate from a woman aged 18 to 35 with Graves' hyperthyroidism.

This clonotype was seen ten or more times. The genes are TRBV24-1 and TRBJ2-7; possibly TRBD1 for D (5 bases). CDR1 is KGHDR, CDR2 SFDVKD, per germline. Between the trimmed V and J ends, which lost 3 bases and 7 bases, there was a span of 18 bases. This CDR3 has 15 residues. DNA for the CDR3: TGTGCCACCAGTGATGCGCCTCCAGGGAAGGAAGAGCAGTACTTC. As protein: CATSDAPPGKEEQYF.

This clonotype was counted many times. The rearrangement links TRBV29-1 to TRBJ1-5, with 7 bases matching TRBD1. The V gene's germline CDR1 is SQVTM and CDR2 ANQGSEA. The CDR3 is made up of 13 amino acids. V was clipped by 6 bases and J by 4 bases; unmatched bases: 6. CDR3 DNA: TGCAGCGTCGTGACAGGGATGAATCAGCCCCAGCATTTT. Amino acid sequence: CSVVTGMNQPQHF.

This clonotype was observed at least ten times. This chain links TRBV27 with TRBJ1-2; TRBD1 aligns across 7 bases. The CDR3 contains 15 residues. Germline V gene lookup returns CDR1 MNHEY and CDR2 SMNVEV (reference sequence). The V and J ends lost 3 bases and 3 bases, in that order; junction bases with no gene match: 7. This CDR3 reads CASSFTDRDYYGYTF. CDR3 coding DNA: TGTGCCAGCAGTTTCACCGACAGGGACTACTATGGCTACACCTTC.

The V and J genes are TRBV29-1 and TRBJ2-5; TRBD2 might be the D (6 bases). Per the germline V gene, CDR1 is SQVTM and CDR2 is ANQGSEA. CDR3 length: 12 residues. The ends were cut back, 3 bases at V and 5 bases at J, with 10 bases in the middle. In DNA, the CDR3 is TGCAGCGTTGACGGGGGTCCGGAGACCCAGTACTTC. Amino acid sequence: CSVDGGPETQYF.